The entry that follows covers one TCR beta chain sequence. The target antigen is unknown. This entry comes from a study of cytomegalovirus exposure and HLA in healthy donors. Vbeta (60) and Jbeta (13) primers were used in the PCR. Measured with immunoSEQ multiplex PCR; TCRdb has only the in-frame clones, and not every one. The table for this sample gives some 51,000 clones. Germline CDR1 is SGHAT and CDR2 is FQNNGV. This CDR3 has 12 residues. Trimming stripped 5 bases from V and 7 bases from J, with 11 bases between. Findings and caveats of the study: With later analysis, a missense DCLRE1C variant became linked to TCR beta V- and J-gene trimming. High specificity and sensitivity for cytomegalovirus status were reported for the classifier. For most TCR sequences rarity was the rule, although some public TCRs occurred in many donors. In a later analysis, a genetic analysis reported fewer productive-TCR N-insertions in an Asian-associated ancestry cluster than the cohort average.

The chain couples TRBV11-2 to TRBJ1-1; unclear D gene. The TCR sequence derives from a man between 35 and 55 years old in good health and CMV-seropositive. The material sequenced was PBMCs. CDR3 loop: CASSPLAYEAFF. CDR3 sequence (DNA): TGTGCCAGCAGCCCCCTAGCATATGAAGCTTTCTTT.